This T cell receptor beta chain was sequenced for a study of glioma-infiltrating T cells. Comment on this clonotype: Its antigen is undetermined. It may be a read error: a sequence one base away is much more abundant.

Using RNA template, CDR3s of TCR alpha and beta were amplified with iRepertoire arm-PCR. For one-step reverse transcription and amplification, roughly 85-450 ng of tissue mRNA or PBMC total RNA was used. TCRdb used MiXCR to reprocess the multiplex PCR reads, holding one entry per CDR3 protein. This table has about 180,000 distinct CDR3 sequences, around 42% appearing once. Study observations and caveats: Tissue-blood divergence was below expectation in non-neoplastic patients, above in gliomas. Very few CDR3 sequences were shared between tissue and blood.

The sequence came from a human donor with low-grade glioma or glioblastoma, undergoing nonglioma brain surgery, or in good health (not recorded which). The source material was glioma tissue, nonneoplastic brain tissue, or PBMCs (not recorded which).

The CDR3 sequence: CASRGTSPYSPLHF. CDR3 coding DNA: TGTGCCAGCAGGGGGACGTCCCCTTATTCACCCCTCCACTTT. V usage is TRBV28 and J usage is TRBJ1-6; D possibly corresponds to TRBD1 (5 bases). This CDR3 is 14 amino acids long. Germline-derived CDR1 and CDR2 are MDHEN and SYDVKM. Trimming pared 6 bases from V and 8 bases from J, leaving 14 bases between.